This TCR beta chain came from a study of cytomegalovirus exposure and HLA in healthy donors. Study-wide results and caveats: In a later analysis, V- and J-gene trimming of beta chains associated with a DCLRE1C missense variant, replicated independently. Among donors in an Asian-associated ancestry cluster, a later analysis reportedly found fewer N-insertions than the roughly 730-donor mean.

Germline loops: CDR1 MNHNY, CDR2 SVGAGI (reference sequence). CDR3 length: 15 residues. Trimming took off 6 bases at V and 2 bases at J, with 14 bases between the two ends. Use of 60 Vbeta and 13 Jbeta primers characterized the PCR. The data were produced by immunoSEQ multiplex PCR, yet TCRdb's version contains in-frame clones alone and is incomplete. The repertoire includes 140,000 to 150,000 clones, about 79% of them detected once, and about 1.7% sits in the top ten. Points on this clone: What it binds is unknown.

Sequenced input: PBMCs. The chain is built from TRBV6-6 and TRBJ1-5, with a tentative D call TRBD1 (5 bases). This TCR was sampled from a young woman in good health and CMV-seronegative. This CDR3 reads CASRNQGDGNQPQHF. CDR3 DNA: TGTGCCAGCAGAAACCAGGGCGATGGCAATCAGCCCCAGCATTTT.